This TCR beta chain appears in the sequencing data of a study of blood T cell repertoires in COVID-19. The method was immunoSEQ multiplex PCR; TCRdb's version includes in-frame clones alone and lacks a portion of them. The table lists about 83,000 clones, more than 70% of them singletons. This clone was observed a handful of times. The source of this sequence is a man in his fifties or sixties with active COVID-19. Input material: peripheral blood.

The CDR3 region is CASSIGDRVTDTQYF. CDR3 DNA: TGTGCCAGTAGTATAGGGGACAGGGTAACAGATACGCAGTATTTT. J is TRBJ2-3 and V is TRBV19; 9 nucleotides match TRBD1. V gave up 1 base and J gave up 3 bases; unmatched junction bases: 2. This CDR3 has 15 amino acids. Germline CDR1 and CDR2: LNHDA and SQIVND (reference sequence). Variable domain in full (rest from reference TRBV19 and TRBJ2-3): DGGITQSPKYLFRKEGQNVTLSCEQNLNHDAMYWYRQDPGQGLRLIYYSQIVNDFQKGDIAEGYSVSREKKESFPLTVTSAQKNPTAFYLCASSIGDRVTDTQYFGPGTRLTVL.